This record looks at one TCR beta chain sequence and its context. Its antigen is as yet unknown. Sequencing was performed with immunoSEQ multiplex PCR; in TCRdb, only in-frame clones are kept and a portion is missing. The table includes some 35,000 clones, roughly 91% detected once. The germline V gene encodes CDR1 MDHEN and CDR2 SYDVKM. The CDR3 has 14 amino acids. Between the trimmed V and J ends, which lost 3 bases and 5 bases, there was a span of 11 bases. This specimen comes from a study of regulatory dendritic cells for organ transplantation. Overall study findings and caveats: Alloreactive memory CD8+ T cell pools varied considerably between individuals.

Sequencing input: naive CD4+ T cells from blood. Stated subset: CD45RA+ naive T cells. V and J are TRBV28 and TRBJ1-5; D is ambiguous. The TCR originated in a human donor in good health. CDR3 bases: TGTGCCAGCAGTTTCGCCAACGGTTATCAGCCCCAGCATTTT. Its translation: CASSFANGYQPQHF.